This T cell receptor (beta chain) was captured in a study of spatial heterogeneity in lung cancer (dated by TCRdb to about 2019). Turning to the overall study: Beta-chain transcripts were consistently detected in greater numbers than alpha-chain transcripts, which likely reflects a higher abundance of beta-chain transcripts. In the raw uncorrected reads, each unique combination of TCR and UMI appeared more than ten times on average. Nonsynonymous mutation counts, determined by whole-exome sequencing of tumor tissue, were related to features of the TCR repertoire. In non-small cell lung cancer, the study made a quantitative comparison of TCR alpha and beta repertoires among multiple tumor regions, matched nontumor lung and blood. At surgery, both alpha and beta chains were TCR-sequenced in roughly 200 tumor regions, 64 matched nontumor lung samples and over 50 PBMC samples. Here is what the overall study found, with its caveats: Additional single-cell paired TCR alpha and beta sequencing was considered necessary to confirm, at a functional level, the hypothesis that regional TCRs recognize regional mutations. Ubiquitous expanded tumor TCRs were detected in blood more often at tumor resection than at routine follow-up.

Ten or more counts support this clonotype. Its antigen remains undetermined. Base qualities are missing; no much larger clone stands one base away. The CDR3 numbers 15 residues from cysteine through phenylalanine. Just CDR3 DNA is preserved here, 45 bases in frame from base 1. Reading the germline V gene gives CDR1 KGHDR and CDR2 SFDVKD. V lost 1 base and J lost 6 bases; the stretch between them is 12 bases long. This specimen's time point label, per the study, means: sample taken at primary tumor resection. Without any cell sorting, TCR sequencing was performed on whole RNA extracted either from tumor and nontumor lung tissue or from cryopreserved PBMC samples. The donors were 70 or so patients from the lung TRACERx cohort who had early-stage, untreated non-small cell lung cancer. A patient was chosen for TCR sequencing only when enough RNA was available from at least two tumor regions. The method was 5' RACE. The listed sequencing device is NextSeq 500. The TCR library protocol attached a unique molecular identifier to each TCR cDNA molecule to allow correction of PCR and sequencing errors. The authors' pipeline ran thus. Decombinator tools were used for TCR identification, UMI-based error correction and CDR3 extraction. TCRs above a frequency of 2 per 1,000, corresponding to the top 1% of the tumor frequency distribution, were defined as expanded. Renyi diversity was calculated using the R vegan package after each repertoire was subsampled 100 times to 5,000 TCRs. CDR3 similarity networks were built from amino acid triplet string-kernel similarity, connecting CDR3s with pairwise similarity above 0.82. TCRdb took the public reads, trimmed them with fastp at Q25, ran MiXCR for clone calling and kept in-frame beta chains. CDR3 protein sequences are deduplicated, and each keeps its most common genes and DNA. The V and J calls here are based on TCRdb, not the publication. The sample table lists around 92,000 distinct CDR3 sequences, 12% of them with a count of one. Together, the top ten hold about 41% of the sample.

Sequences were derived from PBMCs, sampled at surgery. This TCR was sampled from a male donor with early-stage non-small cell lung cancer. Rearrangement joined TRBV24-1 to TRBJ2-1; tentative D gene TRBD2, with 5 bases matching. The DNA sequence is TGTGCCACCAGTGATTTTCGCGGGCTTGGCAATGAGCAGTTCTTC. It codes for CATSDFRGLGNEQFF.